This T cell receptor beta chain was documented in a study of tissue T cells after allogeneic stem cell transplantation. Described time point: mouse harvest day 14 after allogeneic transplant. Tail vein injection delivered 10^7 T-cell-depleted bone marrow cells and 10^6 splenic CD5+ T cells. The CDR3 has 12 amino acids. The germline gives CDR1 KGHPV, CDR2 FQNQEV (reference sequence). The germline V and J ends were trimmed by 6 bases and 2 bases, with 7 bases remaining between them. Libraries were prepared by immunoSEQ multiplex PCR; TCRdb keeps only in-frame clonotypes and omits some of them. The table has over a thousand clones, more than 50% seen once. This clone was observed a handful of times. Mouse germline and gene names are used. The read ends 1 residue early relative to the CDR3; the germline J gene fills the gap.

Material: liver tissue. The chain uses TRBV26 and TRBJ1-2; no definite D call. The clonotype was recovered from a female BALB/c mouse given C57BL/6 T cells with graft-versus-host disease after an allogeneic hematopoietic cell transplant. CDR3 sequence reads: CASSPVNSDYTF. Incomplete CDR3 DNA: TGTGCCAGCAGCCCTGTTAACTCCGACTACACC.